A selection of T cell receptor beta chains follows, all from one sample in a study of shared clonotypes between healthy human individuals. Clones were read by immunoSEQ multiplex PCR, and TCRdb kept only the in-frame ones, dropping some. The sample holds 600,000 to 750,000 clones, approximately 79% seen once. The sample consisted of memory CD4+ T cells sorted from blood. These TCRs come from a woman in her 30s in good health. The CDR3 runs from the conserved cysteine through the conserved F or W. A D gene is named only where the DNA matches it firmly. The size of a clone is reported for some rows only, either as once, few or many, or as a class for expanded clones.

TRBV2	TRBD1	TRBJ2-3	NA	TGTGCCAGCGGCCGGGACAGGAGCACAGATACGCAGTATTTT	CASGRDRSTDTQYF
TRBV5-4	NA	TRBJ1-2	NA	TGTGCCAGCAGCCCCCAGGACAACTATGGCTACACCTTC	CASSPQDNYGYTF
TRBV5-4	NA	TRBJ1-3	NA	TGTGCCAGCAGCTTGGGACAAGCGGGAAACACCATATATTTT	CASSLGQAGNTIYF
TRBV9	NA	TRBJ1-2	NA	TGTGCCAGCAGCGTCATAAGAGAAGGGGATGGCTACACCTTC	CASSVIREGDGYTF
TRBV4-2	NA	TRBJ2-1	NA	TGTGCCAGCCAAGCGCGCCGGGAGTTTTACAATGAGCAGTTCTTC	CASQARREFYNEQFF
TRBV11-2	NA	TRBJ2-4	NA	TGTGCCAGCAGCCCCGCCTGGGGCAAAAACATTCAGTACTTC	CASSPAWGKNIQYF
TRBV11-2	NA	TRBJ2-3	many	TGTGCCAGCAGCTGGACTCGGTCTAGCACAGATACGCAGTATTTT	CASSWTRSSTDTQYF
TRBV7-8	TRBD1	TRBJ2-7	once	TGTGCCAGCAGTCAGTCGAGGGACAGGGGGTTCTACGAGCAGTACTTC	CASSQSRDRGFYEQYF
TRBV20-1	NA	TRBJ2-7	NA	TGCAGTGCTAGAGAGTTTTACGAGCAGTACTTC	CSAREFYEQYF
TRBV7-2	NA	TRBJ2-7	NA	TGTGCCAGCAGCCCAGGACCAACGGTCGAGCAGTACTTC	CASSPGPTVEQYF
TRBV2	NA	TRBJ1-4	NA	TGTGCCAGCAGCCAAGGGAGGGCAACTAATGAAAAACTGTTTTTT	CASSQGRATNEKLFF
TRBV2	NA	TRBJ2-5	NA	TGTGCCAGCAGTGAAGCGCTTGAGACCCAGTACTTC	CASSEALETQYF
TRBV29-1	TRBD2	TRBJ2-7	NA	TGCAGCGTTGACCGGGGGGAGAACGAGCAGTACTTC	CSVDRGENEQYF
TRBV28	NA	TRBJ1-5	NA	TGTGCCAGCGGCTCGACAGCAAATCAGCCCCAGCATTTT	CASGSTANQPQHF
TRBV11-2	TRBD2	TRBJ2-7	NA	TGTGCCAGCAGCCTACTAGCGGGAAGAGCCTACGAGCAGTACTTC	CASSLLAGRAYEQYF
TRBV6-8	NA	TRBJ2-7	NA	TGTGCCAGCAGCCCAGGGGTTGAGCAGTACTTC	CASSPGVEQYF
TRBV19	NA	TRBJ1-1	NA	TGTGCCAGTCTTGCTAGGGCCATCAACACTGAAGCTTTCTTT	CASLARAINTEAFF
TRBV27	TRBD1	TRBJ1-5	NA	TGTGCCAGCAGTTTACAGGGGGCCTGGCAGCCCCAGCATTTT	CASSLQGAWQPQHF
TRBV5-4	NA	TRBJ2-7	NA	TGTGCCAGCAGCTCTTTTAAGGACTTGACCTACGAGCAGTACTTC	CASSSFKDLTYEQYF
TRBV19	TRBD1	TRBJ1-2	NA	TGTGCCAGTAGTGCCGGACAGGGGGAACCCTATGGCTACACCTTC	CASSAGQGEPYGYTF
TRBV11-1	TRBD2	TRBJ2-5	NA	TGTGCCAGCAGCTTAGTGCTAGCGGCGGAGACCCAGTACTTC	CASSLVLAAETQYF
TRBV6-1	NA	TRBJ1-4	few	TGTGCCACCGGTAAGGGACCGGGAGTAAAACTGTTTTTT	CATGKGPGVKLFF
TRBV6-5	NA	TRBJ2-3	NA	TGTGCCAGCAGTTTCCAGAGCACAGATACGCAGTATTTT	CASSFQSTDTQYF
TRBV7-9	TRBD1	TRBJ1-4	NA	TGTGCCAGCAGCTTACTCCAGGGACAGGGGAATGAAAAACTGTTTTTT	CASSLLQGQGNEKLFF
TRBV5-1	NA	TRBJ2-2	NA	TGCGCCAGCAGCTTGGCCCGTACCGAGGGGACCGGGGAGCTGTTTTTT	CASSLARTEGTGELFF
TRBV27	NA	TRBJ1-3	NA	TGTGCCAGCAGTTTAGGACACTCTGGAAACACCATATATTTT	CASSLGHSGNTIYF
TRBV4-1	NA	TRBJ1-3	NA	TGCGCCAGCAGCCAAGTATATAATCGAAGGGACCGACAAAGGGGAAACACCATATATTTT	CASSQVYNRRDRQRGNTIYF
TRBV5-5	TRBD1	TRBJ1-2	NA	TGTGCCAGCAGCTTGCAGGACAGGGTAGATCCCTATGGCTACACCTTC	CASSLQDRVDPYGYTF
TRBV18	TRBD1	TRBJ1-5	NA	TGTGCCAGCTCATCCTCCCCCGGAGACAGGGATCAGCCCCAGCATTTT	CASSSSPGDRDQPQHF
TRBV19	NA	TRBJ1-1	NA	TGTGCCAGTAATAGACAGCACAAAATGAACACTGAAGCTTTCTTT	CASNRQHKMNTEAFF
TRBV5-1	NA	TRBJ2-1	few	TGCGCCAGCAACCGGGACAACTCCTACAATGAGCAGTTCTTC	CASNRDNSYNEQFF
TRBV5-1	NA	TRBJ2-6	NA	TGCGCCAGCAGCTTGGTTTACTCTGGGGCCAACGTCCTGACTTTC	CASSLVYSGANVLTF
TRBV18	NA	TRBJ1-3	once	TGTGCCAGCTCACCACCTGGGGGAGTTGGAAACACCATATATTTT	CASSPPGGVGNTIYF
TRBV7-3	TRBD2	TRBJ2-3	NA	TGTGCCAGCAGCCAAGGAGGGACTAGCGGGAGAAGAGATACGCAGTATTTT	CASSQGGTSGRRDTQYF
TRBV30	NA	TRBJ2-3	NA	TGTGCCTGGAGTGAGGGTAGCGGTTCCACAGATACGCAGTATTTT	CAWSEGSGSTDTQYF
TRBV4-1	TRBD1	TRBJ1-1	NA	TGCGCCAGCAGCCAAGATGCCGGGAACAGGGGCCGCGAAGCTTTCTTT	CASSQDAGNRGREAFF
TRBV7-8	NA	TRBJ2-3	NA	TGTGCCAGCAGCTTAGAGGCGTGGGATACGCAGTATTTT	CASSLEAWDTQYF
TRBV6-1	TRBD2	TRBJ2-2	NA	TGTGCCAGCAGTGGGACTAGCGGGAGCTACACCGGGGAGCTGTTTTTT	CASSGTSGSYTGELFF
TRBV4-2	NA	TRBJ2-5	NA	TGTGCCAGCAGCCAATCTCAATGGGCTAGCGTCCAAGAGACCCAGTACTTC	CASSQSQWASVQETQYF
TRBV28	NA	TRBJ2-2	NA	TGTGCCAGCACGGGGGTGAACACCGGGGAGCTGTTTTTT	CASTGVNTGELFF
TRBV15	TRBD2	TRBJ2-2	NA	TGTGCCACCAGCGCGACTAGCCCCCACCGGGAGCTGTTTTTT	CATSATSPHRELFF
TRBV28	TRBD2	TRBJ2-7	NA	TGTGCCAGCAGTTCCGTCGGGTGGGGACTAGCGGGGAAAGGCTCCTACGAGCAGTACTTC	CASSSVGWGLAGKGSYEQYF
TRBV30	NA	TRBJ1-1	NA	TGTGCCTTGTCCGGGACGGCGAACACTGAAGCTTTCTTT	CALSGTANTEAFF
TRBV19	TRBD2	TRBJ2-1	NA	TGTGCCAGTAGTCAGACTAGCGGATACTCCTACAATGAGCAGTTCTTC	CASSQTSGYSYNEQFF
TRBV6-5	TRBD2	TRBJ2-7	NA	TGTGCCAGCAGTTGGGCTAGCGGGAGGGTCGAGCAGTACTTC	CASSWASGRVEQYF
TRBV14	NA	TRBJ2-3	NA	TGTGCCAGCGGGGGGAACACAGATACGCAGTATTTT	CASGGNTDTQYF
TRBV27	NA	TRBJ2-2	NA	TGTGCCAGCAGTTTCCTAACCGGGGAGCTGTTTTTT	CASSFLTGELFF
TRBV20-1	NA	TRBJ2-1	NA	TGCAACTTGAAAGCCTACAATGAGCAGTTCTTC	CNLKAYNEQFF
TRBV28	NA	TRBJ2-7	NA	TGTGCCAGCAGTGCGACCCATAGAGGATCCTACGAGCAGTACTTC	CASSATHRGSYEQYF
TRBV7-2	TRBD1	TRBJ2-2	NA	TGTGCCAGCAGCCCAACAGGGGGCTTTGGGGCCGGGGAGCTGTTTTTT	CASSPTGGFGAGELFF
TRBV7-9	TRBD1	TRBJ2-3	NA	TGTGCCAGCAGCTTCCAGGGGGCAGATACGCAGTATTTT	CASSFQGADTQYF
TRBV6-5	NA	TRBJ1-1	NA	TGTGCCAGCAGTGAAATCAGGGACACTGAAGCTTTCTTT	CASSEIRDTEAFF
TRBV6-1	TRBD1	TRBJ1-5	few	TGTGCCAGCAGTGGACAGGGAACCCAGCCCCAGCATTTT	CASSGQGTQPQHF
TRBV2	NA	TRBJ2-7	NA	TGTGCCAGCAGTCTGGACCAAGGATGGGAGCAGTACTTC	CASSLDQGWEQYF
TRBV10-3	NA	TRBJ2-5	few	TGTGCCATCAGTGAGTCCGGGCGGGGCTTCGGAGGGGAGACCCAGTACTTC	CAISESGRGFGGETQYF
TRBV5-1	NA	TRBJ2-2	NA	TGCGCCAGCAGCTCGAGCGTTACCGGGGAGCTGTTTTTT	CASSSSVTGELFF
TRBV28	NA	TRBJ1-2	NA	TGTGCCAGCAGTGGAGGGGCAGGGTTGCACTATGGCTACACCTTC	CASSGGAGLHYGYTF
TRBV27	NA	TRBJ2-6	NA	TGTGCCAGCAGCTCCCAGGGGTCTGGGGCCAACGTCCTGACTTTC	CASSSQGSGANVLTF
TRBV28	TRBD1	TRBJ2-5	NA	TGTGCCAGCAGGGCAGGGGGCCAAGAGACCCAGTACTTC	CASRAGGQETQYF